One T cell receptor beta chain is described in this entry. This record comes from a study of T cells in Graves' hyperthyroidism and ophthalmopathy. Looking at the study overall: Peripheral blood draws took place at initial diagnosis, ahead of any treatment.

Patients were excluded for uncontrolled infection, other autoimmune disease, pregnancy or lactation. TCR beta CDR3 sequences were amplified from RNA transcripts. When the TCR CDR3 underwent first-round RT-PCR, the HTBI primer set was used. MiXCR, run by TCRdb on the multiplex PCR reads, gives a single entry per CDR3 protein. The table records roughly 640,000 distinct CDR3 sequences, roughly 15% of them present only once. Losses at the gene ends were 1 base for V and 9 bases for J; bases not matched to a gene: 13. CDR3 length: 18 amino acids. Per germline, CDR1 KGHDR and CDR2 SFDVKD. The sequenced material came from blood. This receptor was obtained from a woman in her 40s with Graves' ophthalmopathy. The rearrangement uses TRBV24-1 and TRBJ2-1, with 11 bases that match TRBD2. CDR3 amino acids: CATSDFAPLAGGFSEQFF. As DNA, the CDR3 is TGTGCCACCAGTGATTTTGCCCCGCTAGCGGGAGGTTTTAGTGAGCAGTTCTTC.